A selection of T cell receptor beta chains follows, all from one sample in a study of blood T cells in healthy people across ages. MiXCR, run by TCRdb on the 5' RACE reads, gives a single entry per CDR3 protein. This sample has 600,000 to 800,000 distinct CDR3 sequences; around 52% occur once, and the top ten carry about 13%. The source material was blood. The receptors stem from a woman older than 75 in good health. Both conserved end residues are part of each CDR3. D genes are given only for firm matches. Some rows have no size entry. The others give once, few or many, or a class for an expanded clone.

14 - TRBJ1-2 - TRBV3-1 TGTGCCAGCAGCCAAGATACGACGGACTATGGCTACACCTTC CASSQDTTDYGYTF
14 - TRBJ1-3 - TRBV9 TGTGCCAGCAGCGTAGACAGGGCGGGAAACAGCATATATTTT CASSVDRAGNSIYF
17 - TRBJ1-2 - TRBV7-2 TGTGCCAGCAGCCCCGTGTCCGGCAGAAGAACTAACTATGGCTACACCTTC CASSPVSGRRTNYGYTF
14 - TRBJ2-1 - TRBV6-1 TGTGCCAGCAGTGAAGCGCCTATAGAAGGTTTGGCGTTCTTC CASSEAPIEGLAFF
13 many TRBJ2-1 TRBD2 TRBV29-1 TGCAGCATGAGCGGGAGCTCCTACAATGAGCAGTTCTTC CSMSGSSYNEQFF
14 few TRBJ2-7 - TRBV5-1 TGCGCCAGCAGCTTCCTAGCTCTGATGGGAGAGCAGTACTTC CASSFLALMGEQYF
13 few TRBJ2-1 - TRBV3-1 TGTGCCAGCAGCCCCGACGGTTACAATGAGCAGTTCTTC CASSPDGYNEQFF
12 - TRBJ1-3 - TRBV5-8 TGTGCCAGCAGCATCTCCCCGGGCACCATATATTTT CASSISPGTIYF
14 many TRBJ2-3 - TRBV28 TGTGCCAGCAGTTTATGGGGGAGCGCAGATACGCAGTATTTT CASSLWGSADTQYF
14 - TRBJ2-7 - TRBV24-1 TGTGCCACCAGTGACCCAGGGGTTGGGAACGAGCAGTACTTC CATSDPGVGNEQYF
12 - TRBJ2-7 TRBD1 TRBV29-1 TGCAGCGCATACGGACAGGGTCGCGAGCAGTACTTC CSAYGQGREQYF
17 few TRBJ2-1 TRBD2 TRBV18 TGTGCCGGCTCACCACTTACTAGCGGGAGGGCTGGAAATGAGCAGTTCTTC CAGSPLTSGRAGNEQFF
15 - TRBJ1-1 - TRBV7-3 TGTGCCAGCAGCTTACAACAGCTTATGAACACTGAAGCTTTCTTT CASSLQQLMNTEAFF
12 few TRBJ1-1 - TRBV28 TGTGCCAGCAGTTTAAACAACCGTGAAGCTTTCTTT CASSLNNREAFF
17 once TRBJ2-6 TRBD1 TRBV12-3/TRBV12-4 TGTGCCAGCAGCCATGTGGGGACAGGGTTTGGGGCCAACGTCCTGACTTTC CASSHVGTGFGANVLTF
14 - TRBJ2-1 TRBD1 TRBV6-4 TGTGCCAGCAGTGCGGACAGGACGGCGAATGAGCAGTTCTTC CASSADRTANEQFF
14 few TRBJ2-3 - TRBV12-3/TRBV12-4 TGTGCCAGCAGTGCTTGTTCAGTAACAGATACGCAGTATTTT CASSACSVTDTQYF
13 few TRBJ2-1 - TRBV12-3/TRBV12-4 TGTGCCAGCAGTTTAGACCTTCCGACGGAGCAGTTCTTC CASSLDLPTEQFF
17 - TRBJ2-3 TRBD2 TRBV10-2 TGCGCCAGCAGTGTCCTAACGACTAGCGGGAGGATGAATACGCAGTATTTT CASSVLTTSGRMNTQYF
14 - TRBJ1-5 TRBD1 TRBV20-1 TGCAGTGCTAAGGGGGGGACAGATAATCAGCCCCAGCATTTT CSAKGGTDNQPQHF
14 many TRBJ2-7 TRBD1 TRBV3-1 TGTGCCAGCAGCCTCGGGACAGGGGTTAACGAGCAGTACTTC CASSLGTGVNEQYF
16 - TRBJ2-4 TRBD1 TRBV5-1 TGCGCCAGCAGCTTGCGGGCAGGGGGACAGGTGAACATTCAGTACTTC CASSLRAGGQVNIQYF
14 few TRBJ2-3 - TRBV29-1 TGCAGCGTTGAGGGGACTCCCGCCTCAGATACGCAGTATTTT CSVEGTPASDTQYF
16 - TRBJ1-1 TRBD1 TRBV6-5 TGTGCCAGCAGTTTATACAGGGGGCTCTTGAACACTGAAGCTTTCTTT CASSLYRGLLNTEAFF
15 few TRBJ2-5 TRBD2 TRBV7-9 TGTGCCAGCAGCATTCGACTAGCGGGAGTAATGGCCCAGTACTTC CASSIRLAGVMAQYF
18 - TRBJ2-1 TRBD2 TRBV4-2 TGTGCCAGCAGCCAAGAGGTGGGGTGGACTAGCGGGGGGGGAGGCAAGTTCTTC CASSQEVGWTSGGGGKFF
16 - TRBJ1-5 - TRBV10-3 TGTGCCATCAGTGAGTCGATACTGAAAGACAATCAGCCCCAGCATTTT CAISESILKDNQPQHF
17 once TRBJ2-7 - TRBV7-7 TGTGCTAACAGCTTAGGACCGACCGACGGACACTACTACGAGCAGTACTTC CANSLGPTDGHYYEQYF
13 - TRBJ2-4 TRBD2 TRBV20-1 TGCAGTGCCAGACTAGCGGGGAGCGACATTCAGTACTTC CSARLAGSDIQYF
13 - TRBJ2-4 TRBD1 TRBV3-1 TGTGCCAGCAGCTCGGGACAGAAAAACATTCAGTACTTC CASSSGQKNIQYF
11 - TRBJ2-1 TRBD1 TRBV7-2 TGTGCCAGCGGGAGGACAGGGGGACAGTTCTTC CASGRTGGQFF
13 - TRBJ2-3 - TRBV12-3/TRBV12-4 TGTGCCAGCAGGAGACTGGAGGGACATACGCAGTATTTT CASRRLEGHTQYF
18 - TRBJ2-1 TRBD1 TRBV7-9 TGTGCCAGCAGCTGGGGACAGGGGGCAAACCCCCTGGTGAATGAGCAGTTCTTC CASSWGQGANPLVNEQFF
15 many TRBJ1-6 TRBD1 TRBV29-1 TGCAGCGTAAGACCGGGACAGGGATTGAATTCACCCCTCCACTTT CSVRPGQGLNSPLHF
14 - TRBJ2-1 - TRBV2 TGTGCCAGCACCCGGGACGGAGGCTACAATGAGCAGTTCTTC CASTRDGGYNEQFF
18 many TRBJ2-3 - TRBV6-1 TGTGCCAGCAGTGATAGGCGGTCGAGCCAACCTAGCACAGATACGCAGTATTTT CASSDRRSSQPSTDTQYF
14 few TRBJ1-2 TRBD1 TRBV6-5 TGTGCCAGCAGTGGGACAGGGACTAACTATGGCTACACCTTC CASSGTGTNYGYTF
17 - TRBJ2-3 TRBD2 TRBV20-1 TGCAGTGCTAGACGCTTCAGACTAGCGGGACGGGCAGATACGCAGTATTTT CSARRFRLAGRADTQYF
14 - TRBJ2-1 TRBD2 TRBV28 TGTGCCAGCAGTTCCCCCCTAGCGGGAGTAATTCAGTTCTTC CASSSPLAGVIQFF
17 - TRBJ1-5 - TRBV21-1 TGTGCCGGCAGCAAAAGGGCGCCCACAGGTGCCAATCAGCCCCAGCATTTT CAGSKRAPTGANQPQHF